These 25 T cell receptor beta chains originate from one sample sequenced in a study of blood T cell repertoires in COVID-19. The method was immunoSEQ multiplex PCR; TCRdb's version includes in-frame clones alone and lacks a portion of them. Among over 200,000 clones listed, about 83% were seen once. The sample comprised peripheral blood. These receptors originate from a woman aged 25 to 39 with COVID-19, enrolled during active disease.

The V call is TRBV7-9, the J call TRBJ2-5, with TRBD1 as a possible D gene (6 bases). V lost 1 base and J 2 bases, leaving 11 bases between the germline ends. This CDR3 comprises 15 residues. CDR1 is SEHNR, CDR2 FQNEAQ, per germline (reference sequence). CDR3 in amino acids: CASSLEQGMQETQYF. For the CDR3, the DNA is TGTGCCAGCAGCTTAGAACAGGGAATGCAAGAGACCCAGTACTTC.

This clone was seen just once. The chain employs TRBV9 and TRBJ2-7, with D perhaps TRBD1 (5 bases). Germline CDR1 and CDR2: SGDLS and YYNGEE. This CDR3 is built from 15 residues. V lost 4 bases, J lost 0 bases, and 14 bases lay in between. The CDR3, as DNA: TGTGCCAGCAGCCAAGACAGCCTCGCCTCCTACGAGCAGTACTTC. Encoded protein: CASSQDSLASYEQYF.

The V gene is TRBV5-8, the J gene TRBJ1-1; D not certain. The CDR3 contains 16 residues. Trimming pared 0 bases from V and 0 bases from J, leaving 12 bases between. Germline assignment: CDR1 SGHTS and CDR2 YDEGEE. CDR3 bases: TGTGCCAGCAGCTTGGCCCATGGGCGTCTGAACACTGAAGCTTTCTTT. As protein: CASSLAHGRLNTEAFF. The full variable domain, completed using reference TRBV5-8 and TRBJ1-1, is EAGVTQSPTHLIKTRGQQATLRCSPISGHTSVYWYQQALGLGLQFLLWYDEGEERNRGNFPPRFSGRQFPNYSSELNVNALELEDSALYLCASSLAHGRLNTEAFFGQGTRLTVV.

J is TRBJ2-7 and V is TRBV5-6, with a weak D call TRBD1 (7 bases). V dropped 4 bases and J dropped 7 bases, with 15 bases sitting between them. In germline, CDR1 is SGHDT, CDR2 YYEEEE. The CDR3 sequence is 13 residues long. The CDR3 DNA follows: TGTGCCAGCAGCGAACAGGGGCGGGAAGAGCAGTACTTC. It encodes CASSEQGREEQYF.

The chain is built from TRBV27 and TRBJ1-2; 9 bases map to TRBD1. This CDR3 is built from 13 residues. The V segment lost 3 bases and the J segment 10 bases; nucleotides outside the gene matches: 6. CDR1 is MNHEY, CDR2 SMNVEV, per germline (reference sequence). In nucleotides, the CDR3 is TGTGCCAGCAGTTTTGGGACAGGGACTTACTACACCTTC. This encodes CASSFGTGTYYTF.

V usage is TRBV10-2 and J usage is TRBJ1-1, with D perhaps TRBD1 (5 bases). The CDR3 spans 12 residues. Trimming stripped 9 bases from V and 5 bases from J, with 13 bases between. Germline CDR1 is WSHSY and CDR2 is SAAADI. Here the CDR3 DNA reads TGCGCCAGTTATAGGGGTAAGACTGAAGCTTTCTTT. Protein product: CASYRGKTEAFF.

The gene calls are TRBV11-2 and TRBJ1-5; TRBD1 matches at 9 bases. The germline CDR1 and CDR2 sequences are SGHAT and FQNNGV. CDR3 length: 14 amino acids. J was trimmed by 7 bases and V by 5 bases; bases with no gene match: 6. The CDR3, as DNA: TGTGCCAGCAGCCTTGGACAGGGGAGACAGCCCCAGCATTTT. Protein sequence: CASSLGQGRQPQHF.

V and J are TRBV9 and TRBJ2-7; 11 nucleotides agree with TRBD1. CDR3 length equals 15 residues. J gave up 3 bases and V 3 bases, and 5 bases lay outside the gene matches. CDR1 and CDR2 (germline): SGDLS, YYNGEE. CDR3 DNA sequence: TGTGCCAGCAGCGCGGGCGGGACAGGGGGCTACGAGCAGTACTTC. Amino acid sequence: CASSAGGTGGYEQYF.

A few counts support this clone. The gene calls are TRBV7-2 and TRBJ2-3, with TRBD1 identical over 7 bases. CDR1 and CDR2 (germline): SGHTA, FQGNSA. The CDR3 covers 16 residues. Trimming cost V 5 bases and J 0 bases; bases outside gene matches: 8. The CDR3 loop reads CASSPRQGGSTDTQYF. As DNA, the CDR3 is TGTGCCAGCAGCCCTCGACAGGGCGGGAGCACAGATACGCAGTATTTT.

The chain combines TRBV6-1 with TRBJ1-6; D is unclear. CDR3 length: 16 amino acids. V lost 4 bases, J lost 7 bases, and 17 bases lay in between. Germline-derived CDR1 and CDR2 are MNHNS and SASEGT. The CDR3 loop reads CASSASGGPVNSPLHF. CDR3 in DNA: TGTGCCAGCAGTGCTAGCGGAGGGCCCGTGAATTCACCCCTCCACTTT.

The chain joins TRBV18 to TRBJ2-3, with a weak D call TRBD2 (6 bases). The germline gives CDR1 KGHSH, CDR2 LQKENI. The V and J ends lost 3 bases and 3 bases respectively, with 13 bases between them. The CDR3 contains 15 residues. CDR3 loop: CASSPPSRETDTQYF. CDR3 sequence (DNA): TGTGCCAGCTCACCCCCTAGCCGGGAGACAGATACGCAGTATTTT.

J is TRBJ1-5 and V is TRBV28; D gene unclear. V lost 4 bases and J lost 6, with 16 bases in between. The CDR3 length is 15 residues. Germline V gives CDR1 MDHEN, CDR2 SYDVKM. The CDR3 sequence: CASSSPRVLSQPQHF. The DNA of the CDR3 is TGTGCCAGCAGTTCTCCGAGGGTTCTATCTCAGCCCCAGCATTTT.

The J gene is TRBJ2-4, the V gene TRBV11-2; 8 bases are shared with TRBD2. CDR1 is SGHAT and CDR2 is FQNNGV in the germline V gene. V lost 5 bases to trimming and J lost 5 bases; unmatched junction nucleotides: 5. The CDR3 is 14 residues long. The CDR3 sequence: CASSLAGPQNIQYF. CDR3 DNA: TGTGCCAGCAGCCTAGCGGGTCCTCAAAACATTCAGTACTTC. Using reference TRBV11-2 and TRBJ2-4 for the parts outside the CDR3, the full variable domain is EAGVAQSPRYKIIEKRQSVAFWCNPISGHATLYWYQQILGQGPKLLIQFQNNGVVDDSQLPKDRFSAERLKGVDSTLKIQPAKLEDSAVYLCASSLAGPQNIQYFGAGTRLSVL.

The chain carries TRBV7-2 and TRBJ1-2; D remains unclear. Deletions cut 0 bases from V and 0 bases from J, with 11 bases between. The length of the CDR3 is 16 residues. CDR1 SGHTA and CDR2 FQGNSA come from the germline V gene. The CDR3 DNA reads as TGTGCCAGCAGCTTAGCGTCGGTAACTTCTAACTATGGCTACACCTTC. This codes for CASSLASVTSNYGYTF.

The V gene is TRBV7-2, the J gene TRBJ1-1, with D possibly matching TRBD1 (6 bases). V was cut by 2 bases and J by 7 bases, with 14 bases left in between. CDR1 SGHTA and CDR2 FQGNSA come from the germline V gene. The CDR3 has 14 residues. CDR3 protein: CASSLRRGAGEAFF. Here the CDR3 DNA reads TGTGCCAGCAGCTTACGACGGGGGGCGGGTGAAGCTTTCTTT.

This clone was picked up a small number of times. In nucleotides, the CDR3 is TGTGCCAGCAGCTGGGGGACAGGGGGCACCGGGGAGCTGTTTTTT. Translated: CASSWGTGGTGELFF. The J gene is TRBJ2-2, the V gene TRBV7-3, with TRBD1 identical over 11 bases. Trimming took 4 bases from V and 4 from J; bases not matched to a gene: 2. The CDR3 extends over 15 amino acids. Germline lookup yields CDR1 SGHTA and CDR2 FQGTGA.

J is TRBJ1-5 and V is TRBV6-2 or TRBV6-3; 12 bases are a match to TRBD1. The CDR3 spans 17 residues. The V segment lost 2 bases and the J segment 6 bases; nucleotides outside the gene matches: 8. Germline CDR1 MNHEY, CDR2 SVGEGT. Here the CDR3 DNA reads TGTGCCAGCAGTTACCTAACCGGGACAGGGGGCGGTCAGCCCCAGCATTTT. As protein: CASSYLTGTGGGQPQHF.

The CDR3 DNA reads TGTGCCAGCAGTTCCGGACTAGAGGTCACAGATACGCAGTATTTT. Translation gives CASSSGLEVTDTQYF. V and J are TRBV6-2 or TRBV6-3 and TRBJ2-3; 7 bases are shared with TRBD2. The CDR3 is 15 residues long. Trimming at V came to 4 bases and at J to 2 bases, leaving 6 bases not matched to a gene. In germline, CDR1 is MNHEY, CDR2 SVGEGT.

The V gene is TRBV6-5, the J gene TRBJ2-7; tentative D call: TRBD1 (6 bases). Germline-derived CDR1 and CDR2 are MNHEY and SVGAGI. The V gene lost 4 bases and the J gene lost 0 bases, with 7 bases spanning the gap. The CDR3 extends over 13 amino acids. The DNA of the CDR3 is TGTGCCAGCAGTTGGGACACCTCCTACGAGCAGTACTTC. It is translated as CASSWDTSYEQYF.

CDR3 sequence (DNA): TGTGCCAGCAGCGTAGAGCAGGGGAGCTCCTACGAGCAGTACTTC. This encodes CASSVEQGSSYEQYF. This chain links TRBV9 with TRBJ2-7; a possible D gene is TRBD1 (6 bases). The ends were cut back, 0 bases at V and 0 bases at J, with 10 bases in the middle. The germline gives CDR1 SGDLS, CDR2 YYNGEE. CDR3 length: 15 residues.

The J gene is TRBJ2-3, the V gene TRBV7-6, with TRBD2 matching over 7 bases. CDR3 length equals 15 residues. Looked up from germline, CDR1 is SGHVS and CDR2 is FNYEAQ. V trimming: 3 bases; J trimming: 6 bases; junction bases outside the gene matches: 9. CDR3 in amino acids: CASSFELALGDTQYF. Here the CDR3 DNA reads TGTGCCAGCAGCTTCGAACTAGCGTTGGGGGATACGCAGTATTTT. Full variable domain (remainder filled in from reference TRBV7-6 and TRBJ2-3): GAGVSQSPRYKVTKRGQDVALRCDPISGHVSLYWYRQALGQGPEFLTYFNYEAQQDKSGLPNDRFSAERPEGSISTLTIQRTEQRDSAMYRCASSFELALGDTQYFGPGTRLTVL.

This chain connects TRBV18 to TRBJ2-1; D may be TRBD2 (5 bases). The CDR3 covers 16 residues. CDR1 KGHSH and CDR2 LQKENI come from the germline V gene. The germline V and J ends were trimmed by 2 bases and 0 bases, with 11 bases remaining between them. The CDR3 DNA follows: TGTGCCAGCTCACCAACGGGGATAAGCTCCTACAATGAGCAGTTCTTC. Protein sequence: CASSPTGISSYNEQFF.

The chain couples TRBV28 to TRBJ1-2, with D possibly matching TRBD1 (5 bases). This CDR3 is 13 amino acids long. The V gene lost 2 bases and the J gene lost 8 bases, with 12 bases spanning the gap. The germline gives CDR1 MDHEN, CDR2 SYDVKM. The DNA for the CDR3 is TGTGCCAGCAGTTTAGGGGGGTTTAAGGGCTACACCTTC. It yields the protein CASSLGGFKGYTF.

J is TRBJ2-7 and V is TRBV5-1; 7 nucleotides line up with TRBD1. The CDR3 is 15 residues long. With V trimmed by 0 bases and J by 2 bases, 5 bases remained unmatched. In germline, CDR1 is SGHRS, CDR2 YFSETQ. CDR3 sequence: CASSLGQGVPYEQYF. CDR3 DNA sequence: TGCGCCAGCAGCTTGGGACAGGGCGTCCCCTACGAGCAGTACTTC.

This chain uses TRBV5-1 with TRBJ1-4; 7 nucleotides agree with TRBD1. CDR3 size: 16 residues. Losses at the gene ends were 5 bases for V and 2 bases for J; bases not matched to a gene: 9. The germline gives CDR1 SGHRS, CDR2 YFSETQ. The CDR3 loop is CASSKGQYGTNEKLFF. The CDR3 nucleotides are TGCGCCAGCAGTAAGGGACAGTACGGTACTAATGAAAAACTGTTTTTT.